This section outlines one T cell receptor beta chain sequence together with its context. These data originate in a study of blood T cell repertoires in COVID-19. Trimming stripped 4 bases from V and 10 bases from J, with 14 bases between. This CDR3 comprises 13 residues. Germline values: CDR1 LNHDA, CDR2 SQIVND (reference sequence). Data came from immunoSEQ multiplex PCR; TCRdb stores just in-frame clones and leaves some out. The repertoire holds roughly 280,000 clones, with around 91% as singletons. The TCR sequence derives from a woman between 18 and 29 years old who had recovered from COVID-19. Sequenced input: PBMCs or T cells enriched from blood (not recorded which). The genes are TRBV19 and TRBJ1-5; the D gene is possibly TRBD1 (5 bases). DNA of the CDR3: TGTGCCAGTAGTACGGGGGGTAAGGGACCCCAGCATTTT. This codes for CASSTGGKGPQHF.